The 4 T cell receptor beta chains below all came from one sample that was sequenced in a study of blood T cell repertoires in COVID-19. Measured with immunoSEQ multiplex PCR; TCRdb has only the in-frame clones, and not every one. In the table there are roughly 500,000 clones, roughly nine tenths of which are singletons. Sequencing was performed on peripheral blood. These TCRs come from a man aged 18 to 29 with COVID-19, enrolled during active disease.

In nucleotides, the CDR3 is TGTGCCAGCAGCTTAGCGGCAGGGCACGGAAACACCATATATTTT. It yields the protein CASSLAAGHGNTIYF. The chain recombines TRBV7-9 with TRBJ1-3; tentative D call: TRBD1 (5 bases). Germline V CDR1 and CDR2: SEHNR, FQNEAQ (reference sequence). The V end lost 0 bases, the J end lost 4 bases, and 10 bases lay between the germline ends. The CDR3 runs to 15 residues.

The rearrangement joins TRBV4-1 to TRBJ2-7, with a possible D match to TRBD2 (5 bases). Germline loops: CDR1 MGHRA, CDR2 YSYEKL. Trimming shortened V by 3 bases and J by 2 bases, and 8 bases separated the two germline ends. The CDR3 is 13 amino acids. The CDR3 region is CASSHAGPYEQYF. CDR3 sequence (DNA): TGCGCCAGCAGCCATGCGGGTCCCTACGAGCAGTACTTC.

The gene calls are TRBV30 and TRBJ1-2; D is undetermined. V was shortened by 4 bases and J by 4 bases, with 19 bases between the two germline ends. The CDR3 is 15 amino acids. Germline lookup yields CDR1 GTSNPN and CDR2 SVGIG (reference sequence). In DNA, the CDR3 is TGTGCCTGGAATCGGGAAGTCCAAACGGTCTATGGCTACACCTTC. It translates to CAWNREVQTVYGYTF.

The V call is TRBV19, the J call TRBJ1-5; TRBD1 agrees at 7 bases. V shed 5 bases, J shed 5 bases, and the junction held 6 bases outside the gene matches. Germline V gene data show CDR1 as LNHDA and CDR2 as SQIVND (reference sequence). The CDR3 is 14 residues long. CDR3 nucleotide sequence: TGTGCCAGTAGTCCTGACAGGGTCGATCAGCCCCAGCATTTT. It is translated as CASSPDRVDQPQHF.